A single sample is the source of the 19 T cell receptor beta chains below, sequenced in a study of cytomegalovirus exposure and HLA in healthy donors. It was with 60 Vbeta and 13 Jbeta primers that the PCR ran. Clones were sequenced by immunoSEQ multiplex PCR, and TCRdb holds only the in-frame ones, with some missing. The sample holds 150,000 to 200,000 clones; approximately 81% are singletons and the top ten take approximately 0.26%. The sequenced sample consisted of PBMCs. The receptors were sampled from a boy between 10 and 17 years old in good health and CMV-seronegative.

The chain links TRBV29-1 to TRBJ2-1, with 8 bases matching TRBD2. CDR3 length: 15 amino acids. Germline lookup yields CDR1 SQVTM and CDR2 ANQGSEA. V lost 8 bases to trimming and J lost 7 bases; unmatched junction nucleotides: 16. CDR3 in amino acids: CSTPHPSGSHNEQFF. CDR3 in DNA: TGCAGCACCCCCCACCCGAGCGGGAGTCATAATGAGCAGTTCTTC.

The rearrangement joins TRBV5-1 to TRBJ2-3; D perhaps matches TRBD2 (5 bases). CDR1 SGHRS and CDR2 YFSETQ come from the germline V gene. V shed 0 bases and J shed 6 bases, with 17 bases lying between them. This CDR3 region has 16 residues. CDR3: CASSLVGGPKGDTQYF. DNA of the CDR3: TGCGCCAGCAGCTTGGTGGGCGGGCCAAAAGGGGATACGCAGTATTTT.

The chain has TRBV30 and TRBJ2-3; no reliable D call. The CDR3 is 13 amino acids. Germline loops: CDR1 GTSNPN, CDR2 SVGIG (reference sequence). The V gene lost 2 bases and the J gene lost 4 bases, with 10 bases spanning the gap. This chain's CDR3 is CAWSWLVADTQYF. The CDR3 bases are TGTGCCTGGAGTTGGCTAGTTGCAGATACGCAGTATTTT. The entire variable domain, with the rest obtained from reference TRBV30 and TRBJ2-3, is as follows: SQTIHQWPATLVQPVGSPLSLECTVEGTSNPNLYWYRQAAGRGLQLLFYSVGIGQISSEVPQNLSASRPQDRQFILSSKKLLLSDSGFYLCAWSWLVADTQYFGPGTRLTVL.

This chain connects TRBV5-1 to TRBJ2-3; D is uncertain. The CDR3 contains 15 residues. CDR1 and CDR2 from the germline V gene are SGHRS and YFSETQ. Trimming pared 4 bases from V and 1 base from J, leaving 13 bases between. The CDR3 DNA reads TGCGCCAGCAGCGGAGCAGTTCCTGGCACAGATACGCAGTATTTT. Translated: CASSGAVPGTDTQYF.

CDR3 region: CATSRDRTGGYEQYF. The CDR3 DNA reads as TGTGCCACCAGCAGAGACCGGACAGGGGGCTACGAGCAGTACTTC. The chain uses TRBV15 and TRBJ2-7; 10 nucleotides agree with TRBD1. This CDR3 region has 15 residues. V was pared by 0 bases and J by 3 bases, with 2 bases of the junction left unmatched. Germline V gene sequence: CDR1 LNHNV, CDR2 YYDKDF (reference sequence).

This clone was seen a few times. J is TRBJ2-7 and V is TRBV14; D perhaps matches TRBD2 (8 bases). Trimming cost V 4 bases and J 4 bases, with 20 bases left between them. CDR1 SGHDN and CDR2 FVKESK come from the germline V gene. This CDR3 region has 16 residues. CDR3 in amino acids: CASSRGGKGGRYEQYF. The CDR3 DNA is TGTGCCAGCAGCCGAGGGGGCAAGGGCGGGAGGTACGAGCAGTACTTC.

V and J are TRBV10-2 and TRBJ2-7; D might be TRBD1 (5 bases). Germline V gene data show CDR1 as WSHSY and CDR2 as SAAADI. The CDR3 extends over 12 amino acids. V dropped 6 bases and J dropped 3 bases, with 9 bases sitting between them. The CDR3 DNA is TGCGCCAGCAGCCTCGACAGCTACGAGCAGTACTTC. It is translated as CASSLDSYEQYF.

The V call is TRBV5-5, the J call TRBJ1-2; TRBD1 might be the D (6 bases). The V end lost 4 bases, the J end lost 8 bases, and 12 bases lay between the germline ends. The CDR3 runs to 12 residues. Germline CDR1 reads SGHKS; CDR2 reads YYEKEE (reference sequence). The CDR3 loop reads CASSGGAGGYTF. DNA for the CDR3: TGTGCCAGCAGCGGGGGGGCGGGCGGCTACACCTTC.

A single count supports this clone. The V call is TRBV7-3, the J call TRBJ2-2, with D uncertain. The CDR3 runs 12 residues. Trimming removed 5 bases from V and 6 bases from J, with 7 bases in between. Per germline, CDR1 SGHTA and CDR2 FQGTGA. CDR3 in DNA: TGTGCCAGCAGCCTTATATCCGGGGAGCTGTTTTTT. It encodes CASSLISGELFF.

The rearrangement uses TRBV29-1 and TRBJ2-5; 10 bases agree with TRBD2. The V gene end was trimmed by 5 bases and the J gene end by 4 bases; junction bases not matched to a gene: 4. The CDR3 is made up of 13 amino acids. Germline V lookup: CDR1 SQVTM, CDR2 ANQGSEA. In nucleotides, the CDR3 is TGCAGCGTTAGCGGGAGGGCCGGAGAGACCCAGTACTTC. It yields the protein CSVSGRAGETQYF.

The CDR3 nucleotides are TGTGCCTGGATACCCTCCCCCACAGGGGTGGGCGAGCAGTACTTC. It codes for CAWIPSPTGVGEQYF. The V gene is TRBV30, the J gene TRBJ2-7, with TRBD1 identical over 7 bases. J gave up 6 bases and V 4 bases, and 15 bases lay outside the gene matches. The length of the CDR3 is 15 residues. CDR1 is GTSNPN, CDR2 SVGIG, per germline (reference sequence).

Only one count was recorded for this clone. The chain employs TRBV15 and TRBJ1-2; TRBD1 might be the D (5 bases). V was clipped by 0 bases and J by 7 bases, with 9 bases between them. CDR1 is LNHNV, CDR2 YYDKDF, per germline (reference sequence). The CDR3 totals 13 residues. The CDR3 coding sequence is TGTGCCACCAGCAGAGATCAGGGCGCTGGCTACACCTTC. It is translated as CATSRDQGAGYTF. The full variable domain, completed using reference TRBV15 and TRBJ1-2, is DAMVIQNPRYQVTQFGKPVTLSCSQTLNHNVMYWYQQKSSQAPKLLFHYYDKDFNNEADTPDNFQSRRPNTSFCFLDIRSPGLGDTAMYLCATSRDQGAGYTFGSGTRLTVV.

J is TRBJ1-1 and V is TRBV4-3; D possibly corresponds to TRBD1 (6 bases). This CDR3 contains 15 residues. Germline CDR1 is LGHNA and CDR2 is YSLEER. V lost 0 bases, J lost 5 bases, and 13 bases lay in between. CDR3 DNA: TGCGCCAGCAGCCAAGATTTCAGGGGTGGGACTGAAGCTTTCTTT. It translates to CASSQDFRGGTEAFF.

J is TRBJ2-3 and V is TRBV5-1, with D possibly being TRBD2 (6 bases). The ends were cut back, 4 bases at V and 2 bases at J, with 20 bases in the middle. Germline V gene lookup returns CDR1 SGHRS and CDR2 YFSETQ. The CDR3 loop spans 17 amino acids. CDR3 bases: TGCGCCAGCAGCGGCCCTCACCCGGGGGTTCCCACAGATACGCAGTATTTT. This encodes CASSGPHPGVPTDTQYF.

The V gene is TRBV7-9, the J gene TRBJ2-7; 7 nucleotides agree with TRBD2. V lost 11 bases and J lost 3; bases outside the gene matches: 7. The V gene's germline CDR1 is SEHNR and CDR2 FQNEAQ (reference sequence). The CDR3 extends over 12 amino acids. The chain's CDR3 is CAYGGGYYEQYF. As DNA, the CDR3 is TGTGCCTATGGGGGGGGTTACTACGAGCAGTACTTC. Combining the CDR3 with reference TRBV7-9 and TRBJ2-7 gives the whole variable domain DTGVSQNPRHKITKRGQNVTFRCDPISEHNRLYWYRQTLGQGPEFLTYFQNEAQLEKSRLLSDRFSAERPKGSFSTLEIQRTEQGDSAMYLCAYGGGYYEQYFGPGTRLTVT.

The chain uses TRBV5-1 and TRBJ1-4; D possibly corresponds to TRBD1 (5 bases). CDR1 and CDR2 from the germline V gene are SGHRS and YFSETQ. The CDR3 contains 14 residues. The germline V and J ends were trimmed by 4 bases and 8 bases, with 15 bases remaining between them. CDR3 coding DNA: TGCGCCAGCAGCCCGACAGCGGGAGGCGAAAAACTGTTTTTT. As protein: CASSPTAGGEKLFF. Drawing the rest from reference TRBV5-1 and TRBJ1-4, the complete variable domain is KAGVTQTPRYLIKTRGQQVTLSCSPISGHRSVSWYQQTPGQGLQFLFEYFSETQRNKGNFPGRFSGRQFSNSRSEMNVSTLELGDSALYLCASSPTAGGEKLFFGSGTQLSVL.

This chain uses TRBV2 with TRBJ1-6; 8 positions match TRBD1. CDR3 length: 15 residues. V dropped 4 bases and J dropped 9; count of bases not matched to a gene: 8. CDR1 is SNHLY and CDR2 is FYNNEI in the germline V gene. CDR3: CASSAGTGGRSPLHF. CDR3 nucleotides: TGTGCCAGCAGTGCCGGGACAGGAGGTCGTTCACCCCTCCACTTT.

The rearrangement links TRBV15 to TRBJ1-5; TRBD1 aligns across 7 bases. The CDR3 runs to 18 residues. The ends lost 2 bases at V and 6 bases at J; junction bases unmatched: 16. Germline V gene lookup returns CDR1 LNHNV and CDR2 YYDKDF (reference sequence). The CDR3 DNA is TGTGCCACCAGCAGATACAGCAGCGACAGGGTCATCCCTCAGCCCCAGCATTTT. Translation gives CATSRYSSDRVIPQPQHF.

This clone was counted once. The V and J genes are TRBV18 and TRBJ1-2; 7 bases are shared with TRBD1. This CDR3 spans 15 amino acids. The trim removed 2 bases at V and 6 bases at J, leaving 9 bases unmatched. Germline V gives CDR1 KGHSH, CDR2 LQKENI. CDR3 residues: CASSPRDSNYDGYTF. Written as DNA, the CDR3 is TGTGCCAGCTCACCAAGGGACAGCAATTACGATGGCTACACCTTC.